This T cell receptor (beta chain) was retrieved from a study of shared clonotypes between healthy human individuals. Study context: The donor pool was made up of two women and a few men aged 18 to 49.

Deep was the level used in running the assay. Data came from immunoSEQ multiplex PCR; TCRdb stores just in-frame clones and leaves some out. The data hold hundreds of thousands of clones, with about 97% observed a single time. Trimming removed 1 base from V and 7 bases from J, with 8 bases in between. Germline-derived CDR1 and CDR2 are SGHAT and FQDESV (reference sequence). There are 13 residues in the CDR3. The receptor's source is a woman in her twenties or thirties in good health. The gene calls are TRBV11-1 and TRBJ2-1; weak D call: TRBD2 (5 bases). Sequencing was done on a sample of naive CD4+ T cells sorted from blood. This sample's subset: CD45RA+ positively selected. The DNA of the CDR3 is TGTGCCAGCAGCTTAGGTCGCGGGAATGAGCAGTTCTTC. This translates into CASSLGRGNEQFF.